Here is one T cell receptor beta chain with its context. Its antigen is still unknown. Measured with immunoSEQ multiplex PCR; TCRdb has only the in-frame clones, and not every one. The sample contains roughly 30,000 clones, under 85% of which appear only once. These data are taken from a study of OX40 agonist ivuxolimab in advanced cancers. As for the study in general: Ivuxolimab is a fully human IgG2 antibody that activates OX40 (CD134). In this trial design, patients received ivuxolimab intravenously at 0.01 to 10 mg/kg every 2 weeks. General study points: Averaged across samples, CD8+ T cells carried more expanded clones than CD4+ did.

The CDR3 totals 14 residues. J lost 4 bases, V lost 2 bases, and 3 bases had no gene match. CDR1 SGHRS and CDR2 YFSETQ come from the germline V gene. The starting material was CD4+ or CD8+ T cells sorted from blood, obtained in a trial of the OX40 agonist ivuxolimab. The origin of this receptor is an adult with an advanced solid tumor such as melanoma, head and neck, liver or kidney cancer. The chain employs TRBV5-1 and TRBJ1-1; 9 bases align to TRBD1. The CDR3 DNA reads TGCGCCAGCAGCTTACAGGGGGCGGGCACTGAAGCTTTCTTT. It encodes CASSLQGAGTEAFF. Full variable domain (rest looked up from reference TRBV5-1 and TRBJ1-1): KAGVTQTPRYLIKTRGQQVTLSCSPISGHRSVSWYQQTPGQGLQFLFEYFSETQRNKGNFPGRFSGRQFSNSRSEMNVSTLELGDSALYLCASSLQGAGTEAFFGQGTRLTVV.